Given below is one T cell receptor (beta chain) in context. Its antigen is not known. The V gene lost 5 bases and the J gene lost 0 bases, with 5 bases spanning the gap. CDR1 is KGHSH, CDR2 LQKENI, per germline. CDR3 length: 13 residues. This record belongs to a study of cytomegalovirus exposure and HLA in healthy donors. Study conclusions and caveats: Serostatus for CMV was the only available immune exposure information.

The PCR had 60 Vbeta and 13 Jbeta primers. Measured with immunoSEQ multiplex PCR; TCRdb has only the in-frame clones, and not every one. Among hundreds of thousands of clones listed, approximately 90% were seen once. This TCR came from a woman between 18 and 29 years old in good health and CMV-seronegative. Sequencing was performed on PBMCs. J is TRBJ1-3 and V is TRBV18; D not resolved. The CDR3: CASSSSSGNTIYF. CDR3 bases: TGTGCCAGCTCATCCAGCTCTGGAAACACCATATATTTT.